This entry lists 18 T cell receptor beta chains sequenced from one sample in a study of shared clonotypes between healthy human individuals. The assay was immunoSEQ multiplex PCR, and TCRdb's table has in-frame clones only and misses some. The sample has hundreds of thousands of clones, roughly 96% seen once. The naive CD8 subset, CD45RO-negative cells positively selected for CCR7, excluded terminally differentiated effector memory CD45RA+ cells. The sequenced material came from naive CD8+ T cells sorted from blood. The receptor source for this set is a woman aged 25 to 39 in good health.

The CDR3 DNA sequence: TGTGCCAGCAGCCTCGCTAGGGCAGGGGCTTACAAGCAGTACTTC. Its protein product is CASSLARAGAYKQYF. The V call is TRBV14, the J call TRBJ2-7; a possible D gene is TRBD1 (6 bases). In germline, CDR1 is SGHDN, CDR2 FVKESK. The CDR3 length is 15 residues. Trimming pared 4 bases from V and 8 bases from J, leaving 21 bases between.

The genes are TRBV7-9 and TRBJ1-1; D remains ambiguous. This CDR3 has 11 amino acids. Trimming stripped 7 bases from V and 1 base from J, with 4 bases between. CDR1 SEHNR and CDR2 FQNEAQ come from the germline V gene (reference sequence). CDR3 nucleotide sequence: TGTGCCAGCATGGAGAACACTGAAGCTTTCTTT. Protein product: CASMENTEAFF.

V gene TRBV5-4 combines with J gene TRBJ1-1; D may be TRBD1 (5 bases). The CDR3 contains 14 residues. Per the germline V gene, CDR1 is SGHNT and CDR2 is YYREEE (reference sequence). The V gene lost 4 bases and the J gene lost 1 base, with 11 bases spanning the gap. For the CDR3, the DNA is TGTGCCAGCAGCCCTCAGGGAGGGAACACTGAAGCTTTCTTT. Encoded protein: CASSPQGGNTEAFF. Full variable domain (outside the CDR3, taken from reference TRBV5-4 and TRBJ1-1): ETGVTQSPTHLIKTRGQQVTLRCSSQSGHNTVSWYQQALGQGPQFIFQYYREEENGRGNFPPRFSGLQFPNYSSELNVNALELDDSALYLCASSPQGGNTEAFFGQGTRLTVV.

This sequence joins TRBV19 and TRBJ2-2; D perhaps matches TRBD2 (5 bases). CDR3 length: 15 residues. V was pared by 1 base and J by 6 bases, with 12 bases between. Germline V CDR1 and CDR2: LNHDA, SQIVND (reference sequence). DNA for the CDR3: TGTGCCAGTAGTATAGCCACCCTGGGAGCCGGGGAGCTGTTTTTT. It yields the protein CASSIATLGAGELFF.

This clone was observed a single time. The chain combines TRBV2 with TRBJ2-7; the D gene could be TRBD1 or TRBD2 (5 bases each). Germline V CDR1 and CDR2: SNHLY, FYNNEI. V gave up 5 bases and J gave up 2 bases, with 10 bases separating them. This CDR3 is 13 amino acids long. The CDR3 sequence is CASSSGTTYEQYF. For the CDR3, the DNA is TGTGCCAGCAGTTCCGGGACCACCTACGAGCAGTACTTC.

The chain is built from TRBV5-8 and TRBJ2-7, with D possibly TRBD2 on 5 matching bases. This CDR3 is 15 amino acids long. Trimming shortened V by 0 bases and J by 0 bases, and 10 bases separated the two germline ends. Per germline, CDR1 SGHTS and CDR2 YDEGEE. CDR3 sequence reads: CASSLGPGSSYEQYF. In DNA, the CDR3 is TGTGCCAGCAGCTTGGGACCGGGGAGCTCCTACGAGCAGTACTTC.

The chain carries TRBV7-9 and TRBJ2-7; D is uncertain. Germline V CDR1 and CDR2: SEHNR, FQNEAQ (reference sequence). The CDR3 totals 15 residues. V gave up 1 base and J gave up 5 bases, with 15 bases separating them. The CDR3 loop is CASSLGVGLIHEQYF. In DNA, the CDR3 is TGTGCCAGCAGCTTAGGAGTAGGATTAATCCACGAGCAGTACTTC.

This clone was detected only once. The chain uses TRBV6-6 and TRBJ2-1; D call uncertain. The CDR3 is 13 residues long. The V gene's germline CDR1 is MNHNY and CDR2 SVGAGI (reference sequence). With 0 bases removed from V and 6 bases from J, the gap between germline ends came to 6 bases. In DNA, the CDR3 is TGTGCCAGCAGTTACTCCAACGCCAATGAGCAGTTCTTC. Translating it yields CASSYSNANEQFF.

This chain links TRBV2 with TRBJ2-1, with 13 positions matching TRBD2. V shed 8 bases and J 4 bases; nucleotides not matched to a gene: 5. From germline, CDR1 is SNHLY and CDR2 FYNNEI. The CDR3 length is 15 residues. CDR3 sequence (DNA): TGTGCCAGCGGGGGACTAGCGGGACCGTACAATGAGCAGTTCTTC. Translating gives CASGGLAGPYNEQFF.

The CDR3 bases are TGTGCCAGCAGTGGGGACGGACCGACGGAGCAGTTCTTC. As protein: CASSGDGPTEQFF. The rearrangement links TRBV27 to TRBJ2-1; D possibly uses TRBD1 or TRBD2 (5 bases each). CDR1 is MNHEY, CDR2 SMNVEV, per germline (reference sequence). Trimming removed 5 bases at V and 10 bases at J, with 15 bases between. The CDR3 sequence is 13 residues long.

The gene calls are TRBV28 and TRBJ2-7, with 9 nucleotides matching TRBD1. The CDR3 length is 13 residues. Germline CDR1 and CDR2: MDHEN and SYDVKM. With 8 bases clipped from V and 0 bases from J, the junction kept 2 bases outside the gene matches. As DNA, the CDR3 is TGTGCCAGCTGGGACAGGGCCTCCTACGAGCAGTACTTC. It encodes CASWDRASYEQYF.

The chain employs TRBV6-1 and TRBJ2-7; D unclear. Between the trimmed V and J ends, which lost 4 bases and 4 bases, there was a span of 11 bases. The germline V gene encodes CDR1 MNHNS and CDR2 SASEGT. CDR3 size: 13 residues. This chain's CDR3 is CASSVQGNYEQYF. For the CDR3, the DNA is TGTGCCAGCAGTGTTCAAGGGAATTACGAGCAGTACTTC.

The chain uses TRBV7-2 and TRBJ1-1; possible D gene TRBD1, 6 bases. V was shortened by 3 bases and J by 1 base, with 15 bases between the two germline ends. Germline lookup yields CDR1 SGHTA and CDR2 FQGNSA. The CDR3 runs to 16 residues. The DNA of the CDR3 is TGTGCCAGCAGCTTGGGGGGTACAGGGACGAACACTGAAGCTTTCTTT. Protein: CASSLGGTGTNTEAFF.

The chain combines TRBV5-1 with TRBJ2-7, with TRBD2 identical over 8 bases. CDR3 length equals 16 residues. The germline gives CDR1 SGHRS, CDR2 YFSETQ. After removal of 4 bases from V and 1 base from J, the junction contained 10 bases not matched to a gene. In nucleotides, the CDR3 is TGCGCCAGCAGCCCCTGGACCGGGACTAGGTCCTACGAGCAGTACTTC. As protein: CASSPWTGTRSYEQYF.

V usage is TRBV19 and J usage is TRBJ1-1, with D possibly matching TRBD1 (5 bases). Trimming left V 10 bases short and J 6 bases short, with 18 bases between. The germline gives CDR1 LNHDA, CDR2 SQIVND (reference sequence). The CDR3 runs 13 residues. The CDR3 is CATFFGGTAEAFF. In DNA, the CDR3 is TGTGCCACCTTCTTTGGAGGGACGGCTGAAGCTTTCTTT.

This clone was detected only once. V is TRBV2 and J is TRBJ1-5; 7 bases match TRBD1. Germline V gives CDR1 SNHLY, CDR2 FYNNEI. This CDR3 is built from 15 residues. Germline trimming cut 5 bases from V and 0 bases from J; bases unmatched to any gene: 4. The CDR3 loop is CASSLTGNSNQPQHF. CDR3 DNA: TGTGCCAGCAGTTTGACAGGGAATAGCAATCAGCCCCAGCATTTT. Using reference TRBV2 and TRBJ1-5 for the parts outside the CDR3, the full variable domain is EPEVTQTPSHQVTQMGQEVILRCVPISNHLYFYWYRQILGQKVEFLVSFYNNEISEKSEIFDDQFSVERPDGSNFTLKIRSTKLEDSAMYFCASSLTGNSNQPQHFGDGTRLSIL.

This chain uses TRBV19 with TRBJ2-1; 10 bases fit TRBD2. V gave up 7 bases and J gave up 2 bases; unmatched junction bases: 11. From germline, CDR1 is LNHDA and CDR2 SQIVND (reference sequence). The CDR3 has 17 residues. The CDR3 DNA sequence: TGTGCCAGTACCTCGACTAGCGGGCGACGAACCTACAATGAGCAGTTCTTC. It specifies CASTSTSGRRTYNEQFF.

The sample holds one count of this clone. V usage is TRBV29-1 and J usage is TRBJ2-5, with D tentatively TRBD1 (8 bases). The J call may be in error: the DNA end matches TRBJ2-7 better. The CDR3 is 14 residues long. Per germline, CDR1 SQVTM and CDR2 ANQGSEA. CDR3 in amino acids: CSVGGGQGGSEQYF. The CDR3, as DNA: TGCAGCGTTGGTGGAGGACAGGGAGGGAGCGAGCAGTACTTC.